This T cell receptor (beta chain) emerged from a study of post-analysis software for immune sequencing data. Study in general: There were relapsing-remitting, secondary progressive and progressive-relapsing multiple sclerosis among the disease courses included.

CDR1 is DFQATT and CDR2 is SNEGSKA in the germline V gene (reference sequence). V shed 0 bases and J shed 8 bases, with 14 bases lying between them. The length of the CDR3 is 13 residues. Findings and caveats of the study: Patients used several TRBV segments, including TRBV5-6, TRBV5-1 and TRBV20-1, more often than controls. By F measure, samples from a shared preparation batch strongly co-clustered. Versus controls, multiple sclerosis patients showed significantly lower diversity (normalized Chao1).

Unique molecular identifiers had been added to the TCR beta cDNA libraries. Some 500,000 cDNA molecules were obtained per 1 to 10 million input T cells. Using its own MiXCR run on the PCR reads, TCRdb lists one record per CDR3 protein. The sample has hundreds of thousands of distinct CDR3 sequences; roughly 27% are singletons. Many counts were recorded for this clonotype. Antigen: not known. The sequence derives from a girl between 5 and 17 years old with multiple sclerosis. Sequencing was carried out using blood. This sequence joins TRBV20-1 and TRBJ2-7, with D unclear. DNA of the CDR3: TGCAGTGCTAGAGATAGGGCCAGAGTGCAGCAGTACTTC. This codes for CSARDRARVQQYF.